A selection of T cell receptor beta chains follows, all from one sample in a study of control samples from healthy donors and cancer patients. The method was immunoSEQ multiplex PCR; TCRdb's version includes in-frame clones alone and lacks a portion of them. The table lists 65,000 to 90,000 clones, approximately 94% of them singletons. The sequenced sample consisted of blood. The receptors shown here come from a woman aged 30 to 39 in good health. CDR3s include the opening cysteine and the closing phenylalanine or tryptophan. D genes are given only for firm matches. The size of a clone is reported for some rows only, either as once, few or many, or as a class for expanded clones.

V gene	D gene	clone size	J gene	CDR3 DNA	CDR3 protein
TRBV11-3	TRBD1	-	TRBJ1-4	TGTGCCAGCAGCCCAGGGACAGGGGAAAAACTGTTTTTT	CASSPGTGEKLFF
TRBV19	-	-	TRBJ2-2	TGTGCCAGTGGGGGACTTTTGAACACCGGGGAGCTGTTTTTT	CASGGLLNTGELFF
TRBV4-2	TRBD1	-	TRBJ1-4	TGTGCCAGCAGCCTGGAGGCAGGGGGGGATGAAAAACTGTTTTTT	CASSLEAGGDEKLFF
TRBV19	TRBD1	-	TRBJ1-4	TGTGCCAGTAGTATCCAAAGGACAGGGGGCACTGAAAAACTGTTTTTT	CASSIQRTGGTEKLFF
TRBV7-3	-	-	TRBJ2-2	TGTGCCAGCAGCCACAGTTACCGGGGAGCTGTTTTT	CASSHSYRGAVF
TRBV11-1	TRBD2	-	TRBJ2-3	TGTGCCAGCAGCCCGAGGACTAGCGGGGGCACAGATACGCAGTATTTT	CASSPRTSGGTDTQYF
TRBV3-1/TRBV3-2	-	-	TRBJ2-2	TGTGCCAGCCAGCCCGGATCCGGGGAGCTGTTTTTT	CASQPGSGELFF
TRBV5-6	-	-	TRBJ1-5	TGTGCCAGCAGTACGAGGTCCGGATACCCCCAGCATTTT	CASSTRSGYPQHF
TRBV6-1	TRBD2	-	TRBJ2-5	TGTGCCAGCAGTGAAGTTGGTCTAGCGGGGATGACCCAGTACTTC	CASSEVGLAGMTQYF
TRBV2	-	-	TRBJ1-2	TGTGCCAGCAGCCTCGGAGGGGGGTTTGGCTACACCTTC	CASSLGGGFGYTF
TRBV6-5	-	-	TRBJ1-2	TGTGCCAGCAGCGGACAGAACTATGGCTACACCTTC	CASSGQNYGYTF
TRBV4-1	TRBD1	-	TRBJ2-2	TGCGCCAGCAGCCAAGATATAACAGGGGGCGTCGGGGAGCTGTTTTTT	CASSQDITGGVGELFF
TRBV6-5	-	-	TRBJ1-2	TGTGCCAGCAGGGGAGGGGCTCTGGGCTACACCTTC	CASRGGALGYTF
TRBV5-1	-	-	TRBJ2-3	TGCGCCAGCAGCTTGGACAGGCGGGGAAGCACAGATACGCAGTATTTT	CASSLDRRGSTDTQYF
TRBV25-1	-	-	TRBJ2-6	TGTGCCAGCAGTGAACGGGGGCTTCCTGGGGCCAACGTCCTGACTTTC	CASSERGLPGANVLTF
TRBV19	-	-	TRBJ1-4	TGTGCCAGTAGCCTAACTCGGGTTGTTGAAGGGTATGAAAAACTGTTTTTT	CASSLTRVVEGYEKLFF
TRBV30	-	once	TRBJ2-1	TGTGCCTGGAGTGTACAGGCCCTGGGCGAGCAGTTCTTC	CAWSVQALGEQFF
TRBV19	-	-	TRBJ2-6	TGTGCCAGTAGCCTCAGCTCTGGGGCCAACGTCCTGACTTTC	CASSLSSGANVLTF
TRBV4-1	TRBD1	-	TRBJ1-6	TGCGCCAGCAGCCAAGTTATGGACAGGGGACTCCACTTT	CASSQVMDRGLHF
TRBV9	-	-	TRBJ2-1	TGTGCCAGCAGGACCATCGGGTCAAATGAGCAGTTCTTC	CASRTIGSNEQFF
TRBV10-1	TRBD2	-	TRBJ2-1	TGCGCCAGCAGTGAACAGCGGGGGGGCGTAAATGAGCAGTTCTTC	CASSEQRGGVNEQFF
TRBV30	-	-	TRBJ2-3	TGTGCCTGGAGTGTAGGACAAGGAGATACGCAGTATTTT	CAWSVGQGDTQYF
TRBV4-1	TRBD1	-	TRBJ1-3	TGCGCCAGCAGCCGCGGGACAGGGAGAATCAGTTCTGGAAACACCATATATTTT	CASSRGTGRISSGNTIYF
TRBV5-1	-	-	TRBJ1-3	TGCGCCAGCAGCTTGGAAGGCATCTCTGGAAACACCATATATTTT	CASSLEGISGNTIYF
TRBV25-1	-	-	TRBJ1-2	TGTGCCAGTACTCAGACAGGTTATGGCTACACCTTC	CASTQTGYGYTF
TRBV11-2	TRBD1	-	TRBJ1-5	TGTGCCAGCAGCTTAGAAAGTGGGACAGCCTTCTCCCAGCATTTT	CASSLESGTAFSQHF
TRBV3-1/TRBV3-2	TRBD1	-	TRBJ2-1	TGTGCCAGCAGCCAAGTCGAGAAGGGGACAGTCCCAGGAGGTGTCTCCTACAATGAGCAGTTCTTC	CASSQVEKGTVPGGVSYNEQFF
TRBV5-6	-	-	TRBJ1-2	TGTGCCAGCAGCATTGGACAGCTCCGATTCTATGGCTACACCTTC	CASSIGQLRFYGYTF
TRBV12-3/TRBV12-4	TRBD1	-	TRBJ1-2	TGTGCCAGCAGTTCACAGGGGAACTATGGCTACACCTTC	CASSSQGNYGYTF
TRBV6-5	-	-	TRBJ1-2	TGTGCCAGCGGCCTAAAGTGGTTTAACTATGGCTACACCTTC	CASGLKWFNYGYTF
TRBV3-1/TRBV3-2	-	-	TRBJ2-3	TGTGCCAGCAGTCTTAGCACAGATACGCAGTATTTT	CASSLSTDTQYF
TRBV5-6	-	-	TRBJ1-5	TGTGCCAGCAGCTTGGGGGGTTATAGCAATCAGCCCCAGCATTTT	CASSLGGYSNQPQHF
TRBV27	-	-	TRBJ2-3	TGTGCCAGCAAGAGGCTCCTCACAGATACGCAGTATTTT	CASKRLLTDTQYF
TRBV7-8	TRBD1	-	TRBJ1-5	TGTGCCAGCAGCGGGGACAGAGTTAGCAATCAGCCCCAGCATTTT	CASSGDRVSNQPQHF
TRBV7-2	TRBD1	-	TRBJ1-2	TGTGCCAGCAGCCCACGTTCACCGGGACAGGGGGATGGCTACACCTTC	CASSPRSPGQGDGYTF
TRBV28	-	-	TRBJ2-2	TGTGCCAGCAGCTCCCCACGGGCAAACACCGGGGAGCTGTTTTTT	CASSSPRANTGELFF
TRBV19	-	-	TRBJ2-3	TGTGCCAGTAGTGGATCTGGGGGCCGTGATACGCAGTATTTT	CASSGSGGRDTQYF
TRBV5-1	TRBD2	-	TRBJ2-1	TGCGCCAGCAGCCAAAGCGGGGGGGACGCCAATGAGCAGTTCTTC	CASSQSGGDANEQFF
TRBV30	TRBD2	-	TRBJ2-2	TGTGCCTGGAGTGTAACCAGCGGGGGGGCCGGGGAGCTGTTTTTT	CAWSVTSGGAGELFF
TRBV2	TRBD1	once	TRBJ2-7	TGTGCCAGCAGGGGGACAGGTTCGACCATTCGGAAGGTCGAGCAGTACTTC	CASRGTGSTIRKVEQYF
TRBV19	-	once	TRBJ1-6	TGTGCCAGTAGTGCTCAGGGGAATTCACCCCTCCACTTT	CASSAQGNSPLHF
TRBV7-9	-	-	TRBJ1-1	TGTGCCAGCAGCTCAACACAGAACACTGAAGCTTTCTTT	CASSSTQNTEAFF
TRBV28	-	-	TRBJ1-1	TGTGCCAGCAGTTTAGGTAGGGGACCTTTCTTT	CASSLGRGPFF
TRBV12-3/TRBV12-4	-	-	TRBJ1-2	TGTGCCAGCAGCCCTGGACAGAACTATGGCTACACCTTC	CASSPGQNYGYTF
TRBV5-4	-	-	TRBJ1-1	TGTGCCAGCAGCTTGGCCGGCGGGGAAGCTTTCTTT	CASSLAGGEAFF
TRBV12-3/TRBV12-4	-	-	TRBJ1-1	TGTGCCAGCAGTTTAGGTACTGAAGCTTTCTTT	CASSLGTEAFF
TRBV11-2	-	-	TRBJ2-5	TGTGCCAGCGCCTCAGTAGGAGAGACCCAGTACTTC	CASASVGETQYF
TRBV6-5	-	-	TRBJ1-1	TGTGCCAGCAGTTCTACGGGGTTTTTCAACTACGTGGCGGCTTTCTTT	CASSSTGFFNYVAAFF
TRBV4-2	-	-	TRBJ2-3	TGTGCCAGCAGCCAAGCACGACAAGCCGCTAGCACAGATACGCAGTATTTT	CASSQARQAASTDTQYF
TRBV12-3/TRBV12-4	-	-	TRBJ1-2	TGTGCCAGCAGTCCCGACTTGGGTGGCTACACCTTC	CASSPDLGGYTF
TRBV6-1	-	-	TRBJ1-2	TGTGCCAGCAGTGAAGGAGGGGTGAGGAACTATGGCTACACCTTC	CASSEGGVRNYGYTF
TRBV12-5	-	-	TRBJ1-4	TGTGCTAGCGCCTCGGGCCCTATGGCAACTAATGAAAAACTGTTTTTT	CASASGPMATNEKLFF
TRBV5-1	-	-	TRBJ1-6	TGCGCCAGCAGCCTACAGGGCCCTAATTCACCCCTCCACTTT	CASSLQGPNSPLHF